A selection of T cell receptor beta chains follows, all from one sample in a study of PD-L1 blockade in urothelial cancer. The method was immunoSEQ multiplex PCR; TCRdb's version includes in-frame clones alone and lacks a portion of them. The sample records some 100,000 clones, about 89% being singletons. The source was PBMCs, collected around atezolizumab (anti-PD-L1) treatment. The receptors come from a woman at least 80 years old with urothelial cancer. CDR3s include the opening cysteine and the closing phenylalanine or tryptophan. D genes are given only for firm matches. Rows give clone size only sometimes, using once, few, many, or a class for an expanded clone.

>TRBV5-6|-|TRBD2|TRBJ2-7
TGTGCCAGCAGCTTGGCATTTAGCGGGGGTTACGAGCAGTACTTC
CASSLAFSGGYEQYF
>TRBV5-1|-|TRBD1|TRBJ1-1
TGCGCCAGCAGCTTGCAGGGGGCTCCAATGAACACTGAAGCTTTCTTT
CASSLQGAPMNTEAFF
>TRBV5-1|once|-|TRBJ2-7
TGCGCCAGCAGCTTGGCCACAGGCTCCTACGAGCAGTACTTC
CASSLATGSYEQYF
>TRBV6-5|-|TRBD1|TRBJ1-2
TGTGCCAGCAGTGGGGAAGCGACAGGGAACTATGGCTACACCTTC
CASSGEATGNYGYTF
>TRBV28|-|TRBD1|TRBJ2-3
TGTGCCAGCAGCGGGGACAGCATCACAGATACGCAGTATTTT
CASSGDSITDTQYF
>TRBV5-4|-|TRBD2|TRBJ2-7
TGTGCCAGCAGCCCTCGGGGGACTAGCGAACTCTACGAGCAGTACTTC
CASSPRGTSELYEQYF
>TRBV7-9|once|TRBD1|TRBJ1-1
TGTGCCAGCAGGTGGACAGGGGGTAGGAACACTGAAGCTTTCTTT
CASRWTGGRNTEAFF
>TRBV6-1|-|-|TRBJ2-7
TGTGCCAGCCTTCCCAGGACGGCGGGCCCCTACGAGCAGTACTTC
CASLPRTAGPYEQYF
>TRBV7-3|-|TRBD2|TRBJ2-3
TGTGCCAGCAGCTTAAGATTAGGCCTAGCGGGAGCAGATACGCAGTATTTT
CASSLRLGLAGADTQYF
>TRBV2|-|-|TRBJ1-2
TGTGCCAGCAGTGTAGACAGTAACTATGGCTACACCTTC
CASSVDSNYGYTF
>TRBV6-5|-|-|TRBJ2-2
TGTGCCAGCAGTTACTTGAGCGTCCTCACCGGGGAGCTGTTTTTT
CASSYLSVLTGELFF
>TRBV5-5|-|TRBD2|TRBJ2-7
TGTGCCAGCATCATGGATGGGACTAGCGGGAGTAGGACGGCGTTGTACGAGCAGTACTTC
CASIMDGTSGSRTALYEQYF
>TRBV7-8|-|-|TRBJ2-7
TGTGCCAGCAACCATGGCGGAGAGCAGTACTTC
CASNHGGEQYF
>TRBV28|-|TRBD1|TRBJ1-5
TGTGCCAGCAGACAGGGGGGGTCCAATCAGCCCCAGCATTTT
CASRQGGSNQPQHF
>TRBV5-1|-|-|TRBJ1-1
TGCGCCAGCAGCTCCCTACAGGGAGAGAGGACTGAAGCTTTCTTT
CASSSLQGERTEAFF
>TRBV27|-|-|TRBJ2-5
TGTGCCAGCAGTCCACCAGGGGAGACCCAGTACTTC
CASSPPGETQYF
>TRBV5-1|-|-|TRBJ2-1
TGCGCCAGCAGCCAGCGACAGGACCCCTACAATGAGCAGTTCTTC
CASSQRQDPYNEQFF
>TRBV27|-|-|TRBJ1-5
TGTGCCAGCAGTTTACGGAGCAATCAGCCCCAGCATTTT
CASSLRSNQPQHF
>TRBV18|-|-|TRBJ1-5
TGTGCCAGCTCACCGGGGCCCCCGGGCAATCAGCCCCAGCATTTT
CASSPGPPGNQPQHF
>TRBV9|-|TRBD2|TRBJ2-1
TGTGCCAGCAGCCCGGGGGCTAGCGGGATGGCTTGGAATGAGCAGTTCTTC
CASSPGASGMAWNEQFF
>TRBV19|-|-|TRBJ1-1
TGTGCCAGTAGTATTCTCGGGGGGCGAAGTCGAACTGAAGCTTTCTTT
CASSILGGRSRTEAFF
>TRBV6-5|-|TRBD1|TRBJ1-4
TGTGCCAGCAGTTACGGTTCAGGGGGCAAAGAAAAACTGTTTTTT
CASSYGSGGKEKLFF
>TRBV28|-|-|TRBJ1-5
TGTGCCAGCAGTTCAGGGGCGGGGGGTCAGCCCCAGCATTTT
CASSSGAGGQPQHF
>TRBV9|once|-|TRBJ1-2
TGTGCCAGCAGCGTAGGTCTAGACCTGTATGGCTACACCTTC
CASSVGLDLYGYTF
>TRBV4-2|-|-|TRBJ1-5
TGTGCCAGCAGCCAAGAAGACAGCTACAATCAGCCCCAGCATTTT
CASSQEDSYNQPQHF
>TRBV4-1|-|-|TRBJ1-1
TGCGCCAGCAGCCAAGAGTGGGGGCCTGAAGCTTTCTTT
CASSQEWGPEAFF
>TRBV5-5|-|TRBD1|TRBJ1-5
TGTGCCAGCAGCTTGGATGGACAGGGGGGTAATCAGCCCCAGCATTTT
CASSLDGQGGNQPQHF
>TRBV6-5|-|-|TRBJ2-5
TGTGCCAGCAGTGGCATAGGGACAAAGCAAGAGACCCAGTACTTC
CASSGIGTKQETQYF
>TRBV7-9|few|TRBD1|TRBJ2-7
TGTGCCAGCAGCTTAGCGGGAGGATTGGGGACAGGGATTACCTACGAGCAGTACTTC
CASSLAGGLGTGITYEQYF
>TRBV5-4|-|TRBD2|TRBJ2-5
TGTGCCAGCAGCCCCCCCGGGGGAGGGAAAGAGACCCAGTACTTC
CASSPPGGGKETQYF
>TRBV28|-|TRBD1|TRBJ1-5
TGTGCCAGCAGACCCACAGGGGCCTCTTCCAATCAGCCCCAGCATTTT
CASRPTGASSNQPQHF
>TRBV5-4|once|TRBD1|TRBJ1-2
TGTGCCAGCAGCTTGGAAGTTGGGAGACAGGGGGCGTATGGCTACACCTTC
CASSLEVGRQGAYGYTF
>TRBV12-5|-|TRBD2|TRBJ2-1
TGTGCTAGTGGTTTGGTACATATCGGAGGGGTATCGGGGGGACATGAGCAGTTCTTC
CASGLVHIGGVSGGHEQFF
>TRBV5-1|-|-|TRBJ1-2
TGCGCCAGCAGCTTGCAGGGATATGGCTACACCTTC
CASSLQGYGYTF
>TRBV21-1|-|-|TRBJ1-4
TGTGCCAGCAGAGACTTCCCGGGACAGGGTACTAATGAAAAACTGTTTTTT
CASRDFPGQGTNEKLFF
>TRBV14|-|-|TRBJ2-7
TGTGCCAGCAGCCAAGACCCGCAACACTACGAGCAGTACTTC
CASSQDPQHYEQYF
>TRBV2|-|-|TRBJ1-1
TGTGCCAGCAGTCAGATGACGGGCACTGAAGCTTTCTTT
CASSQMTGTEAFF
>TRBV30|few|TRBD1|TRBJ2-7
TGTGCCTGTGACAGGGAACTCTACGAGCAGTACTTC
CACDRELYEQYF
>TRBV6-5|-|-|TRBJ2-5
TGTGCCAGCAGTTCAAGGCGGGCCCAAGAGACCCAGTACTTC
CASSSRRAQETQYF
>TRBV7-9|-|-|TRBJ1-2
TGTGCCAGCAGCTTAGAGGGACAACTCTATGGCTACACCTTC
CASSLEGQLYGYTF
>TRBV29-1|-|TRBD2|TRBJ2-1
TGCAGCGTTGACCCCGGGACTAAGAATGAGCAGTTCTTC
CSVDPGTKNEQFF
>TRBV27|once|TRBD1|TRBJ1-5
TGTGCCAGCAGGCTACAGGGGGGGAATCAGCCCCAGCATTTT
CASRLQGGNQPQHF